The 11 T cell receptor beta chains given below trace back to one sample, sequenced in a study of cytomegalovirus exposure and HLA in healthy donors. Amplification used 60 Vbeta primers and 13 Jbeta primers. Sequencing was performed with immunoSEQ multiplex PCR; in TCRdb, only in-frame clones are kept and a portion is missing. The table shows about 190,000 clones, with 81% occurring only once. The sequenced sample was PBMCs. The origin of the receptors is a man in his forties or fifties in good health and CMV-seronegative.

The V and J genes are TRBV7-9 and TRBJ1-2; perhaps TRBD1 as D (5 bases). Germline V lookup: CDR1 SEHNR, CDR2 FQNEAQ (reference sequence). Trimming shortened V by 4 bases and J by 4 bases, and 25 bases separated the two germline ends. CDR3 length: 18 residues. CDR3 sequence reads: CASSSTEILRQSIYGYTF. The CDR3 DNA reads TGTGCCAGCAGCTCCACCGAAATTTTGAGACAGTCGATCTATGGCTACACCTTC.

V usage is TRBV2 and J usage is TRBJ1-2, with 7 bases lining up with TRBD1. The CDR3 length is 11 residues. V lost 10 bases to trimming and J lost 4 bases; unmatched junction nucleotides: 3. Germline CDR1 is SNHLY and CDR2 is FYNNEI. The CDR3 sequence: CATGDSYGYTF. Here the CDR3 DNA reads TGTGCCACAGGGGACAGCTATGGCTACACCTTC.

The CDR3 sequence: CASKIGDEPQHF. CDR3 coding DNA: TGTGCCAGCAAAATAGGAGACGAGCCCCAGCATTTT. The chain recombines TRBV19 with TRBJ1-5; D unresolved. Germline V lookup: CDR1 LNHDA, CDR2 SQIVND (reference sequence). This CDR3 is 12 amino acids long. V gave up 9 bases and J gave up 8 bases, with 14 bases separating them.

This clone appeared a few times. The chain carries TRBV5-1 and TRBJ1-4; no firm D call. From germline, CDR1 is SGHRS and CDR2 YFSETQ. Trimming stripped 6 bases from V and 3 bases from J, with 6 bases between. This CDR3 region has 12 residues. CDR3: CASKSANEKLFF. The CDR3 bases are TGCGCCAGCAAGTCAGCTAATGAAAAACTGTTTTTT.

The chain joins TRBV27 to TRBJ2-5; D may be TRBD1 (6 bases). The end of the DNA is better explained by TRBJ2-7, so the J call may be wrong. The CDR3 covers 14 residues. Germline V gene sequence: CDR1 MNHEY, CDR2 SMNVEV (reference sequence). The CDR3 sequence is CASRDSGSTYEQYF. The CDR3 nucleotides read TGTGCCAGCAGGGACAGCGGCTCCACCTACGAGCAGTACTTC.

About this clone: A junction end diverges from the germline sequence, so it may reflect a read error. The chain links TRBV10-3 to TRBJ2-1; D call uncertain. CDR1 is ENHRY, CDR2 SYGVKD, per germline. The length of the CDR3 is 15 residues. In nucleotides, the CDR3 is TGTGCCATCAGTAAGTCCTTCTCAGATTCCAATGAGCAGTTCTTC. This translates into CAISKSFSDSNEQFF.

This chain joins TRBV9 and TRBJ2-5; tentatively, D is TRBD2 (6 bases). Per germline, CDR1 SGDLS and CDR2 YYNGEE. This CDR3 is built from 15 residues. V dropped 3 bases and J dropped 0 bases, with 12 bases sitting between them. The chain's CDR3 is CASSAGGAHQETQYF. CDR3 coding DNA: TGTGCCAGCAGCGCAGGAGGGGCACACCAAGAGACCCAGTACTTC.

This clone was counted a few times. V gene TRBV27 combines with J gene TRBJ2-4, with 8 bases identical to TRBD1. V lost 2 bases, J lost 0 bases, and 12 bases stayed unmatched. Per germline, CDR1 MNHEY and CDR2 SMNVEV (reference sequence). The CDR3 consists of 19 residues. The CDR3 DNA is TGTGCCAGCAGTTTAACGGGGACCACAGGGGGTTTAGCCAAAAACATTCAGTACTTC. Residues: CASSLTGTTGGLAKNIQYF.

This clone was detected once. V is TRBV7-2 and J is TRBJ1-1, with 9 nucleotides matching TRBD1. The junction had 6 bases not matched to a gene; V was cut back by 4 bases and J by 3 bases. The CDR3 covers 15 residues. Germline V gene lookup returns CDR1 SGHTA and CDR2 FQGNSA. CDR3: CASSSQGATYTEAFF. CDR3 bases: TGTGCCAGCAGCTCACAGGGGGCGACTTACACTGAAGCTTTCTTT.

This rearrangement joins TRBV19 to TRBJ2-7, with TRBD1 as a possible D gene (6 bases). V shed 11 bases and J shed 2 bases, with 16 bases lying between them. This CDR3 is 13 amino acids long. Germline CDR1 is LNHDA and CDR2 is SQIVND (reference sequence). The CDR3 protein is CACSRDTTYEQYF. CDR3 nucleotide sequence: TGTGCCTGCTCTCGGGACACTACCTACGAGCAGTACTTC. The entire variable domain, with the rest obtained from reference TRBV19 and TRBJ2-7, is as follows: DGGITQSPKYLFRKEGQNVTLSCEQNLNHDAMYWYRQDPGQGLRLIYYSQIVNDFQKGDIAEGYSVSREKKESFPLTVTSAQKNPTAFYLCACSRDTTYEQYFGPGTRLTVT.

The chain has TRBV27 and TRBJ2-7, with 8 bases identical to TRBD1. Germline CDR1 reads MNHEY; CDR2 reads SMNVEV (reference sequence). The CDR3 is made up of 13 amino acids. The trim removed 6 bases at V and 6 bases at J, leaving 7 bases unmatched. CDR3 in DNA: TGTGCCAGCAGGAGACAGGGGATGGTCGAGCAGTACTTC. It codes for CASRRQGMVEQYF.